This is a list of T cell receptor beta chains from one sample in a study of CD8 T cells in ankylosing spondylitis. TCRdb processed the 5' RACE reads anew with MiXCR; each CDR3 protein has one entry. In the table there are around 340,000 distinct CDR3 sequences, more than 20% of which are singletons. Specimen: blood, either unsorted or a sorted T cell fraction (not recorded which). These receptors originate from a male donor with ankylosing spondylitis or in good health (not recorded which). Both conserved end residues are part of each CDR3. The D gene is left open where the match is weak. Where a row states a size, it is once, few, many or the class of an expanded clone; other rows omit it.

clone_size d_call j_call v_call cdr3_nt cdr3_aa
many TRBD1 TRBJ2-6 TRBV12-3/TRBV12-4 TGTGCCAGCAGCTACAGGGGGGCAGGTGGGGCCAACGTCCTGACTTTC CASSYRGAGGANVLTF
- TRBD1 TRBJ2-5 TRBV20-1 TGCAGTGCTCCCTCGACAGGGATAGGAGAGACCCAGTACTTC CSAPSTGIGETQYF
few TRBD2 TRBJ2-2 TRBV20-1 TGCAGTGCTCCCCACACTAGCGGGGGGGCCGGGGAGCTGTTTTTT CSAPHTSGGAGELFF
- - TRBJ2-5 TRBV15 TGTGCCACCAGCAGAGAGTTACAGCTGTACCAAGAGACCCAGTACTTC CATSRELQLYQETQYF
few - TRBJ2-2 TRBV6-4 TGTGCCAGCAGTGCCCCTTACACCGGGGAGCTGTTTTTT CASSAPYTGELFF
few TRBD1 TRBJ2-5 TRBV6-1 TGTGCCAGCAGTGTCCGGACAGGGACAACGCTACTTCACCAAGAGACCCAGTACTTC CASSVRTGTTLLHQETQYF
few - TRBJ2-1 TRBV12-3/TRBV12-4 TGTGCCAGCAGTTTATCTTTAGGCAGATATTCCTACAATGAGCAGTTCTTC CASSLSLGRYSYNEQFF
few TRBD2 TRBJ2-2 TRBV7-8 TGTGCCAGCAGCTTTACCGGGACTAGCGCTGTCGGGGAGCTGTTTTTT CASSFTGTSAVGELFF
few TRBD2 TRBJ2-2 TRBV13 TGTGCCAGCAGCCCACCGGGGGGAAAGAGAACCGGGGAGCTGTTTTTT CASSPPGGKRTGELFF
- - TRBJ1-6 TRBV6-2/TRBV6-3 TGTGCCAGCAGGTCTAATTCACCCCTCCACTTT CASRSNSPLHF
- - TRBJ2-5 TRBV20-1 TGCAGTGCTAGTAGGGATTTGTTAGAGACCCAGTACTTC CSASRDLLETQYF
few TRBD1 TRBJ1-4 TRBV7-2 TGTGCCAGCAGCTCTACAGGGGCTAGCGAAAAACTGTTTTTT CASSSTGASEKLFF
- - TRBJ2-7 TRBV25-1 TGTGCCAGCAGGGAGAGGGCGGATATCTCCTACGAGCAGTACTTC CASRERADISYEQYF
- - TRBJ2-7 TRBV27 TGTGCCAGCAGCCGACTAATTGGGAAGACCTACGAGCAGTACTTC CASSRLIGKTYEQYF
- TRBD2 TRBJ2-2 TRBV20-1 TGCAGTGCTACGGGACTAGCGGGGTTCTTGGGCACCGGGGAGCTGTTTTTT CSATGLAGFLGTGELFF
few TRBD1 TRBJ2-7 TRBV11-2 TGTGCCAGCAGCTTAGTCCTAATCCAGGGGGCGAGGTCCTACGAGCAGTACTTC CASSLVLIQGARSYEQYF
few - TRBJ2-3 TRBV6-1 TGTGCCAGCAGTGTCCCCTCGGCTAGCACAGATACGCAGTATTTT CASSVPSASTDTQYF
few - TRBJ2-3 TRBV3-1 TGTGCCAGCAGCCAAGAACATGCGGATACGCAGTATTTT CASSQEHADTQYF
- - TRBJ2-1 TRBV7-2 TGTGCCAGCAGCTTAGTCCCGGGGGCCTACAATGAGCAGTTCTTC CASSLVPGAYNEQFF
- TRBD1 TRBJ2-7 TRBV28 TGTGCCAGCAGTTTATCCGACAGGGCCGAGCAGTACTTC CASSLSDRAEQYF
few - TRBJ2-3 TRBV7-7 TGTGCTAGCAGCTTCGTGACTACGCAGTATTTT CASSFVTTQYF
- - TRBJ2-2 TRBV5-1 TGCGCCAGCAGCTTGGTACCAGTAGCGAACACCGGGGAGCTGTTTTTT CASSLVPVANTGELFF
- - TRBJ2-2 TRBV11-2 TGTGCCAGCAGCTTAATTAGGGCTACCACCGGGGAGCTGTTTTTT CASSLIRATTGELFF
- TRBD1 TRBJ2-1 TRBV5-1 TGCGCCAGCAGCTACCCTGACAGGGATGCCTACAATGAGCAGTTCTTC CASSYPDRDAYNEQFF
few - TRBJ1-1 TRBV7-9 TGTGCCAGCAGCCCTCAGGAAGGGGCAGTTTCGTTCTTT CASSPQEGAVSFF
- - TRBJ1-1 TRBV5-1 TGCGCCAGCAGCTTCCGGACAGAGAACACTGAAGCTTTCTTT CASSFRTENTEAFF
few TRBD1 TRBJ2-7 TRBV20-1 TGCAGTGCTAGAGGCCCTGACAGGGGGGACGAGCAGTACTTC CSARGPDRGDEQYF
- - TRBJ2-7 TRBV10-1 TGCGCCAGCAGTGAGTCGACTTTGGGGCGGGAGCAGTACTTC CASSESTLGREQYF
- - TRBJ2-3 TRBV12-3/TRBV12-4 TGTGCCAGCAGTTTTGGCATGGCCCCTATACAGGCAGATACGCAGTATTTT CASSFGMAPIQADTQYF
few - TRBJ2-1 TRBV12-3/TRBV12-4 TGTGCCAGCAGTTTCCCGGCCCGCTCCTACAATGAGCAGTTCTTC CASSFPARSYNEQFF
few - TRBJ1-1 TRBV5-1 TGCGCCAGCACCCCTCGGGCCTGGGGGGGAAACACTGAAGCTTTCTTT CASTPRAWGGNTEAFF
few - TRBJ2-1 TRBV27 TGTGCCAGCAGTCAAACAGGTAGGGGAGCGGACAATGAGCAGTTCTTC CASSQTGRGADNEQFF
- - TRBJ1-5 TRBV7-9 TGTGCCAGCAGTTCAGGGTACCAGCCCCAGCATTTT CASSSGYQPQHF
- - TRBJ1-2 TRBV4-1 TGCGCCAGCAGCCCCGACCCAACATACTATGGCTACACCTTC CASSPDPTYYGYTF
- - TRBJ2-7 TRBV7-9 TGTGCCAGCAGCTTTTTTGGTCAGGGGATCTCCTACGAGCAGTACTTC CASSFFGQGISYEQYF
few - TRBJ2-1 TRBV27 TGTGCCAGCAGCCCGACGTGGGCTGAACAGTTCTTC CASSPTWAEQFF
few - TRBJ2-1 TRBV20-1 TGCAGTGCTAGAGATCAAGGACAGCCCTCGGGGCAGTTCTTC CSARDQGQPSGQFF
few - TRBJ1-2 TRBV6-1 TGTGCCAGCAGTGAAAGACGGATGGGCGGCTACACCTTC CASSERRMGGYTF
once - TRBJ2-7 TRBV30 TGTGCCTGGAGTGGTGGAGATTACGAGCAGTACTTC CAWSGGDYEQYF
few TRBD1 TRBJ2-1 TRBV20-1 TGCAGTGCTAGGGAACAGGGGTCGGCCTACAATGAGCAGTTCTTC CSAREQGSAYNEQFF
few TRBD1 TRBJ2-7 TRBV12-3/TRBV12-4 TGTGCCAGCAGAACGGCCCGGGACAGAGGGCTCGAGCAGTACTTC CASRTARDRGLEQYF
few TRBD2 TRBJ2-5 TRBV27 TGTGCCAGCAGTTCTCCGGGAGCGGGGGAGACCCAGTACTTC CASSSPGAGETQYF
- TRBD2 TRBJ2-3 TRBV3-1 TGTGCCAGCAGCGCTACCGCCGGGACTAGAGACACAGATACGCAGTATTTT CASSATAGTRDTDTQYF
- - TRBJ2-3 TRBV2 TGTGCCTGCAGTTTAGCAAGACCGGACAGATCTAGCACAGATACGCAGTATTTT CACSLARPDRSSTDTQYF
- TRBD1 TRBJ2-2 TRBV7-3 TGTGCCACCGGGACAGGGAACACCGGGGAGCTGTTTTTT CATGTGNTGELFF
- - TRBJ2-5 TRBV30 TGTGCCTGGAGTACACGGGAGACAGAAGAGACCCAGTACTTC CAWSTRETEETQYF
- TRBD1 TRBJ2-7 TRBV10-3 TGTGCCATCAGCGAAACTGGGACAGGAAGAGGGGTAAATTACGAGCAGTACTTC CAISETGTGRGVNYEQYF
- - TRBJ2-5 TRBV7-9 TGTGCCAGCAGCTCCCCGGGCTATAAAGAGACCCAGTACTTC CASSSPGYKETQYF
- - TRBJ2-1 TRBV2 TGTGCCAGCAGCTCTCGGGACCTTGACCCTTCCTACAATGAGCAGTTCTTC CASSSRDLDPSYNEQFF
few TRBD1 TRBJ2-1 TRBV7-9 TGTGCCAGCAGTTTTCCGGGACAGGGGATCAATGAGCAGTTCTTC CASSFPGQGINEQFF
many - TRBJ2-7 TRBV29-1 TGCAGCGTTGCGATGATGGTTTCCTACGAGCAGTACTTC CSVAMMVSYEQYF
- TRBD1 TRBJ2-1 TRBV6-1 TGTGCCAGCCCCTCTCCCGGGACAGGGGGCTCCTACAATGAGCAGTTCTTC CASPSPGTGGSYNEQFF
few TRBD2 TRBJ2-1 TRBV6-2/TRBV6-3 TGTGCCAGCAGTCCAGCTCTCCGCGGGGGGGACAATACCTCCTACAATGAGCAGTTCTTC CASSPALRGGDNTSYNEQFF
- TRBD1 TRBJ2-5 TRBV29-1 TGCAGCGTTGAAGAAGGGACAGGGGGGACCCAGTACTTC CSVEEGTGGTQYF
- - TRBJ2-1 TRBV27 TGTGCCAGCAGAGAAGGGTTCTCCACCGGTGAGCAGTTCTTC CASREGFSTGEQFF
- TRBD2 TRBJ2-7 TRBV9 TGTGCCAGCAGCGTAGGGGGTAGCGGGGCCTACGAGCAGTACTTC CASSVGGSGAYEQYF
- - TRBJ2-3 TRBV5-1 TGCGCCAGCAGTTCGGGCCCTAGGGGCACAGATACGCAGTATTTT CASSSGPRGTDTQYF